The rows below give T cell receptor beta chains drawn from one sample of a study of blood T cell repertoires in COVID-19. The data were produced by immunoSEQ multiplex PCR, yet TCRdb's version contains in-frame clones alone and is incomplete. The sample yields about 38,000 clones, roughly 90% seen once. Sequences were obtained from peripheral blood. The receptors come from a man between 60 and 70 years old with active or convalescent COVID-19. CDR3s include the opening cysteine and the closing phenylalanine or tryptophan. A D gene is named only where the DNA matches it firmly. Only some rows state a clone size, as once, few, many or a class for expanded clones.

abundance: -
len: 16
d_gene: -
j_gene: TRBJ2-1
v_gene: TRBV9
CDR3aa: CASSGRLVAPYNEQFF
CDR3nt: TGTGCCAGCAGCGGCCGGCTAGTCGCGCCCTACAATGAGCAGTTCTTC

abundance: once
len: 16
d_gene: -
j_gene: TRBJ2-5
v_gene: TRBV6-6
CDR3aa: CASSYSLEGLRQTQYF
CDR3nt: TGTGCCAGCAGTTACTCGCTGGAGGGCCTTAGACAGACCCAGTACTTC

abundance: -
len: 17
d_gene: TRBD2
j_gene: TRBJ2-1
v_gene: TRBV19
CDR3aa: CASSPSVAGDFNNEQFF
CDR3nt: TGTGCCAGTAGCCCCTCGGTAGCGGGGGATTTTAACAATGAGCAGTTCTTC

abundance: once
len: 17
d_gene: -
j_gene: TRBJ2-7
v_gene: TRBV28
CDR3aa: CASSLLIGASSSYEQYF
CDR3nt: TGTGCCAGCAGTTTACTTATAGGGGCGTCGAGCTCCTACGAGCAGTACTTC

abundance: -
len: 15
d_gene: -
j_gene: TRBJ1-4
v_gene: TRBV7-2
CDR3aa: CASSPRWGHDEKLFF
CDR3nt: TGTGCCAGCAGCCCGAGGTGGGGCCATGATGAAAAACTGTTTTTT

abundance: -
len: 14
d_gene: TRBD1
j_gene: TRBJ2-7
v_gene: TRBV7-2
CDR3aa: CASSLETGLDEQYF
CDR3nt: TGTGCCAGCAGCTTAGAGACAGGGTTGGACGAGCAGTACTTC

abundance: -
len: 14
d_gene: -
j_gene: TRBJ1-1
v_gene: TRBV7-9
CDR3aa: CASRLQGGHTEAFF
CDR3nt: TGTGCCAGCAGACTCCAAGGCGGGCACACTGAAGCTTTCTTT

abundance: once
len: 13
d_gene: TRBD1
j_gene: TRBJ1-6
v_gene: TRBV10-3
CDR3aa: CAISDTGDSPLHF
CDR3nt: TGTGCCATCAGTGACACAGGGGATTCACCCCTCCACTTT

abundance: -
len: 15
d_gene: TRBD2
j_gene: TRBJ2-5
v_gene: TRBV7-2
CDR3aa: CASSATSGRVETQYF
CDR3nt: TGTGCCAGCAGCGCGACTAGCGGGAGGGTGGAGACCCAGTACTTC

abundance: -
len: 14
d_gene: -
j_gene: TRBJ1-2
v_gene: TRBV6-5
CDR3aa: CASSPEAVVYGYTF
CDR3nt: TGTGCCAGCAGCCCCGAGGCAGTTGTCTATGGCTACACCTTC

abundance: -
len: 16
d_gene: TRBD2
j_gene: TRBJ2-3
v_gene: TRBV9
CDR3aa: CASSVGGRALSDTQYF
CDR3nt: TGTGCCAGCAGCGTAGGTGGGAGGGCCTTATCAGATACGCAGTATTTT

abundance: -
len: 14
d_gene: TRBD1
j_gene: TRBJ1-6
v_gene: TRBV6-5
CDR3aa: CASSAGQGNSPLHF
CDR3nt: TGTGCCAGCAGCGCGGGACAGGGGAATTCACCCCTCCACTTT

abundance: -
len: 13
d_gene: -
j_gene: TRBJ1-3
v_gene: TRBV30
CDR3aa: CAFPHSSGNTIYF
CDR3nt: TGTGCCTTCCCCCACAGCTCTGGAAACACCATATATTTT

abundance: -
len: 13
d_gene: -
j_gene: TRBJ2-3
v_gene: TRBV7-7
CDR3aa: CASSYSRTDTQYF
CDR3nt: TGTGCCAGCAGCTATAGCCGCACAGATACGCAGTATTTT

abundance: -
len: 15
d_gene: -
j_gene: TRBJ2-3
v_gene: TRBV7-2
CDR3aa: CASSLWGSSTDTQYF
CDR3nt: TGTGCCAGCAGCCTCTGGGGCTCGAGCACAGATACGCAGTATTTT

abundance: -
len: 13
d_gene: -
j_gene: TRBJ1-2
v_gene: TRBV29-1
CDR3aa: CSVEASASYGYTF
CDR3nt: TGCAGCGTTGAAGCCTCAGCTAGCTATGGCTACACCTTC

abundance: once
len: 14
d_gene: -
j_gene: TRBJ2-7
v_gene: TRBV24-1
CDR3aa: CATRRGTGSYEQYF
CDR3nt: TGTGCCACCAGGCGGGGGACAGGCTCCTACGAGCAGTACTTC

abundance: -
len: 15
d_gene: TRBD1
j_gene: TRBJ1-3
v_gene: TRBV28
CDR3aa: CASSPLRGRGNTIYF
CDR3nt: TGTGCCAGCAGTCCGCTTAGGGGGCGGGGAAACACCATATATTTT

abundance: -
len: 12
d_gene: -
j_gene: TRBJ1-5
v_gene: TRBV28
CDR3aa: CASSLANQPQHF
CDR3nt: TGTGCCAGCAGTTTGGCAAATCAGCCCCAGCATTTT

abundance: -
len: 16
d_gene: TRBD1
j_gene: TRBJ2-1
v_gene: TRBV28
CDR3aa: CASSGPGQGRNNEQFF
CDR3nt: TGTGCCAGCAGTGGACCAGGACAGGGAAGGAACAATGAGCAGTTCTTC

abundance: -
len: 15
d_gene: -
j_gene: TRBJ2-7
v_gene: TRBV11-2
CDR3aa: CASSSPTHGKYEQYF
CDR3nt: TGTGCCAGCAGCTCACCAACTCACGGGAAATACGAGCAGTACTTC

abundance: -
len: 15
d_gene: TRBD1
j_gene: TRBJ2-5
v_gene: TRBV28
CDR3aa: CASSQSHRGRETQYF
CDR3nt: TGTGCCAGCAGTCAATCCCACAGGGGGCGGGAGACCCAGTACTTC

abundance: -
len: 13
d_gene: -
j_gene: TRBJ2-1
v_gene: TRBV30
CDR3aa: CAWRGQPYNEQFF
CDR3nt: TGTGCCTGGAGGGGACAACCGTACAATGAGCAGTTCTTC

abundance: -
len: 18
d_gene: TRBD2
j_gene: TRBJ2-2
v_gene: TRBV18
CDR3aa: CASSPKGLAGVVSGELFF
CDR3nt: TGTGCCAGCTCACCAAAGGGACTAGCGGGAGTAGTATCCGGGGAGCTGTTTTTT

abundance: -
len: 18
d_gene: -
j_gene: TRBJ1-6
v_gene: TRBV21-1
CDR3aa: CASSKPQTGTGYNSPLHF
CDR3nt: TGTGCCAGCAGCAAACCTCAAACCGGGACAGGGTATAATTCACCCCTCCACTTT

abundance: once
len: 14
d_gene: -
j_gene: TRBJ1-6
v_gene: TRBV7-6
CDR3aa: CASSPQGYNSPLHF
CDR3nt: TGTGCCAGCAGCCCACAGGGATATAATTCACCCCTCCACTTT

abundance: -
len: 20
d_gene: TRBD2
j_gene: TRBJ2-2
v_gene: TRBV6-6
CDR3aa: CASSRSGPGLAGTNTGELFF
CDR3nt: TGTGCCAGCAGTCGGTCAGGGCCGGGACTAGCGGGTACGAACACCGGGGAGCTGTTTTTT

abundance: once
len: 14
d_gene: -
j_gene: TRBJ2-3
v_gene: TRBV11-2
CDR3aa: CASSLDRWTDTQYF
CDR3nt: TGTGCCAGCAGCTTAGATCGGTGGACAGATACGCAGTATTTT

abundance: -
len: 19
d_gene: TRBD2
j_gene: TRBJ2-7
v_gene: TRBV4-3
CDR3aa: CASSQDSVGQAGESYEQYF
CDR3nt: TGCGCCAGCAGCCAAGATTCAGTCGGGCAAGCGGGAGAATCTTACGAGCAGTACTTC

abundance: -
len: 15
d_gene: TRBD2
j_gene: TRBJ2-1
v_gene: TRBV9
CDR3aa: CASSAQTSGLNEQFF
CDR3nt: TGTGCCAGCAGCGCCCAGACTAGCGGGCTCAATGAGCAGTTCTTC

abundance: -
len: 15
d_gene: TRBD2
j_gene: TRBJ2-7
v_gene: TRBV5-1
CDR3aa: CASSLAGGPTYEQYF
CDR3nt: TGCGCCAGCAGCCTAGCGGGAGGACCCACCTACGAGCAGTACTTC

abundance: -
len: 14
d_gene: TRBD2
j_gene: TRBJ2-1
v_gene: TRBV18
CDR3aa: CASTLAGGQFEQFF
CDR3nt: TGTGCCAGCACTCTAGCGGGAGGGCAGTTTGAGCAGTTCTTC

abundance: -
len: 17
d_gene: TRBD2
j_gene: TRBJ2-2
v_gene: TRBV28
CDR3aa: CASRNPDRLAGAGELFF
CDR3nt: TGTGCCAGCAGAAACCCTGATCGACTAGCGGGAGCCGGGGAGCTGTTTTTT

abundance: -
len: 17
d_gene: TRBD2
j_gene: TRBJ2-3
v_gene: TRBV5-1
CDR3aa: CASSFSGLAGVGDTQYF
CDR3nt: TGCGCCAGCAGCTTTTCGGGACTAGCGGGAGTTGGAGATACGCAGTATTTT

abundance: -
len: 13
d_gene: TRBD1
j_gene: TRBJ2-1
v_gene: TRBV6-5
CDR3aa: CASSIGQGTEQFF
CDR3nt: TGTGCCAGCAGTATCGGACAGGGGACTGAGCAGTTCTTC

abundance: -
len: 15
d_gene: -
j_gene: TRBJ1-2
v_gene: TRBV28
CDR3aa: CASLPMGQPEDGYTF
CDR3nt: TGTGCCAGTCTCCCTATGGGACAACCCGAGGATGGCTACACCTTC